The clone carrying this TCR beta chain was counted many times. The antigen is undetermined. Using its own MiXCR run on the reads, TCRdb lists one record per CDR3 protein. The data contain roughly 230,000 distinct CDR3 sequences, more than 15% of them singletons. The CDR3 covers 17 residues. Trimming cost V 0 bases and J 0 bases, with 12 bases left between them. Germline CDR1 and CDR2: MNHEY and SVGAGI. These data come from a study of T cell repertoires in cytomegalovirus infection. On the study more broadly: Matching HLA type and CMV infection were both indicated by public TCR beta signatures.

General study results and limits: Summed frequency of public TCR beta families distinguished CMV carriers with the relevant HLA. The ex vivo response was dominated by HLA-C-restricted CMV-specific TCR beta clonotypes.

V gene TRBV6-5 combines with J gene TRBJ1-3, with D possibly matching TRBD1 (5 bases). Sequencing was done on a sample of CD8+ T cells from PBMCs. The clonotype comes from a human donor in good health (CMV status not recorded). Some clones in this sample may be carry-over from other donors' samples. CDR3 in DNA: TGTGCCAGCAGTTACTCGTGGCTGGGGGACTCTGGAAACACCATATATTTT. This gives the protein CASSYSWLGDSGNTIYF.